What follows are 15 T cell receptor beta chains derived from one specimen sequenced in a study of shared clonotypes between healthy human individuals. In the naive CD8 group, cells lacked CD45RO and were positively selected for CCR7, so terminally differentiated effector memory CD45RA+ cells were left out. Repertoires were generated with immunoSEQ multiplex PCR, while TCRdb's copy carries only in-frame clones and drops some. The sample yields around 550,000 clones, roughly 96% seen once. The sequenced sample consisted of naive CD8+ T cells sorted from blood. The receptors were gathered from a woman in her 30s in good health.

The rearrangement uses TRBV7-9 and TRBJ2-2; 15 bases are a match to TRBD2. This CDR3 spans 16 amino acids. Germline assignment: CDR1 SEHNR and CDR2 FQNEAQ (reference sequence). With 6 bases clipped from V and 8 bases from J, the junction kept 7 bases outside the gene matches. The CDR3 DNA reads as TGTGCCAGCAGAGCCGGGACTAGCGGGAGGTCGGGGGAGCTGTTTTTT. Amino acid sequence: CASRAGTSGRSGELFF. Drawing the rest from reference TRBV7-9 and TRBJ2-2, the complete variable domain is DTGVSQNPRHKITKRGQNVTFRCDPISEHNRLYWYRQTLGQGPEFLTYFQNEAQLEKSRLLSDRFSAERPKGSFSTLEIQRTEQGDSAMYLCASRAGTSGRSGELFFGEGSRLTVL.

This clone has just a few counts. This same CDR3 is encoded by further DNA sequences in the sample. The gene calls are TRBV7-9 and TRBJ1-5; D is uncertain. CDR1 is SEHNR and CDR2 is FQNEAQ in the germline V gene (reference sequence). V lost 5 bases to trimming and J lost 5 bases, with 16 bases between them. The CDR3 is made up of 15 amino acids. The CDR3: CASSPQGAGDQPQHF. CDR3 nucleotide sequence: TGTGCCAGCAGCCCCCAAGGAGCCGGGGATCAGCCCCAGCATTTT. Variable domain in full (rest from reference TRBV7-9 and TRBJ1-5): DTGVSQNPRHKITKRGQNVTFRCDPISEHNRLYWYRQTLGQGPEFLTYFQNEAQLEKSRLLSDRFSAERPKGSFSTLEIQRTEQGDSAMYLCASSPQGAGDQPQHFGDGTRLSIL.

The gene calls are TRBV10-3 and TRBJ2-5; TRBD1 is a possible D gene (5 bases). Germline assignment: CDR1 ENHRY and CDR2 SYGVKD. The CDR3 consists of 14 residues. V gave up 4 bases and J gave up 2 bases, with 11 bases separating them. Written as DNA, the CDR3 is TGTGCCATCAGTGTCCCGGACAAACAAGAGACCCAGTACTTC. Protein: CAISVPDKQETQYF.

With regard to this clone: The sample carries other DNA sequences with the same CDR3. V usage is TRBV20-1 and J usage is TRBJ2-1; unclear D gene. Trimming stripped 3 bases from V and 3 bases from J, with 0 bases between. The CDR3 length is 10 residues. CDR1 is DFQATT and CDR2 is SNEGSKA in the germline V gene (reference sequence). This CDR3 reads CSASYNEQFF. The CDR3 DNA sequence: TGCAGTGCTAGCTACAATGAGCAGTTCTTC.

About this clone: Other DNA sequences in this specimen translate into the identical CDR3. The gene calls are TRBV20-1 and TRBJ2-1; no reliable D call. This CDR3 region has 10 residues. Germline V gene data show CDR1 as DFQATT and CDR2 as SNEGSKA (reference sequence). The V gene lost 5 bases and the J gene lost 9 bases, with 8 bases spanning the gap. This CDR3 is CSALGFEQFF. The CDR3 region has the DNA TGCAGTGCTCTAGGGTTTGAGCAGTTCTTC.

CDR3 amino acids: CASSLAPMGEQYF. The DNA of the CDR3 is TGTGCCAGCAGCTTAGCCCCTATGGGCGAGCAGTACTTC. The chain combines TRBV7-9 with TRBJ2-7; no clear D gene. Per the germline V gene, CDR1 is SEHNR and CDR2 is FQNEAQ (reference sequence). With 0 bases removed from V and 6 bases from J, the gap between germline ends came to 9 bases. The length of the CDR3 is 13 residues.

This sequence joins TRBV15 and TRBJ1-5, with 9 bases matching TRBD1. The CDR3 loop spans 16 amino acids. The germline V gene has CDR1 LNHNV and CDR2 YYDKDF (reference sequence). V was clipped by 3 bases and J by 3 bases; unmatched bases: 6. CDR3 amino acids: CATSSGTGRFNQPQHF. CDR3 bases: TGTGCCACCAGCAGCGGGACAGGGCGATTCAATCAGCCCCAGCATTTT.

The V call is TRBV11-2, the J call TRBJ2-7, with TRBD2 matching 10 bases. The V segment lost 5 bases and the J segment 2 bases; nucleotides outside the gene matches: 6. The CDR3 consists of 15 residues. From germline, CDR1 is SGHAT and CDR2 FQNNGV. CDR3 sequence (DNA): TGTGCCAGCAGCCCATGGACTAGCGGCCCCTACGAGCAGTACTTC. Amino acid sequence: CASSPWTSGPYEQYF.

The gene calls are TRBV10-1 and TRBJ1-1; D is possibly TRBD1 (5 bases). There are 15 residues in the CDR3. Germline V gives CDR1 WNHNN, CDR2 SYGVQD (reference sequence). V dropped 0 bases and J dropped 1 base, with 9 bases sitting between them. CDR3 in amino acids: CASSESRGGNTEAFF. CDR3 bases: TGCGCCAGCAGTGAGTCCCGGGGCGGGAACACTGAAGCTTTCTTT.

The CDR3 spells CSVEGQHYGYTF. The CDR3 bases are TGCAGCGTTGAAGGACAGCACTATGGCTACACCTTC. The chain joins TRBV29-1 to TRBJ1-2, with D tentatively TRBD1 (5 bases). The CDR3 runs 12 residues. Trimming took 1 base from V and 3 from J, leaving 6 bases between them. From germline, CDR1 is SQVTM and CDR2 ANQGSEA.

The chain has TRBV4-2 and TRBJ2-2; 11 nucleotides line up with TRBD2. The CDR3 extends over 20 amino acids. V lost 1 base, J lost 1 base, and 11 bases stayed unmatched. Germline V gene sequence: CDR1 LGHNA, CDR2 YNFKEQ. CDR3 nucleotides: TGTGCCAGCAGCCAAGTTGCTGTATGGCTAGCGGGAGGGAACACCGGGGAGCTGTTTTTT. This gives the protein CASSQVAVWLAGGNTGELFF.

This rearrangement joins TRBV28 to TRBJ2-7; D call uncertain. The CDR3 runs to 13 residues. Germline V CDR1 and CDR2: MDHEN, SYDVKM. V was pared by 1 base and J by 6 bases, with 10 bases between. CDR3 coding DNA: TGTGCCAGCAGTTTATCCTGGGCGGCCGAGCAGTACTTC. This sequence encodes CASSLSWAAEQYF.

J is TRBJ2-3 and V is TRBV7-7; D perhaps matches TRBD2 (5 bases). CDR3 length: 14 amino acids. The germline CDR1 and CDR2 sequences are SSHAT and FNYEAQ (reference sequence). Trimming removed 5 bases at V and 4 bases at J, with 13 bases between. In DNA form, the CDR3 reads TGTGCCAGCAGCCCAGAGCCGGGGTCAGATACGCAGTATTTT. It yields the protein CASSPEPGSDTQYF.

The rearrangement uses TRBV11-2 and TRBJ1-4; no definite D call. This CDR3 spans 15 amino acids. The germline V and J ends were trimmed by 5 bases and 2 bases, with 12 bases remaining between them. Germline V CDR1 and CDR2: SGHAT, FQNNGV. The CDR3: CASSQGVSTNEKLFF. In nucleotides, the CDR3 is TGTGCCAGCAGCCAAGGCGTATCTACTAATGAAAAACTGTTTTTT.

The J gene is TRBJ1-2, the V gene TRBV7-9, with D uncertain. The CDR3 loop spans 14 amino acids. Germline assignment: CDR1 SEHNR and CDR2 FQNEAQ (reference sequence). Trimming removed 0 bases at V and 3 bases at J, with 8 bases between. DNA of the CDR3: TGTGCCAGCAGCTTAGCGGACGGCCACTATGGCTACACCTTC. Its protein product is CASSLADGHYGYTF.